This TCR beta chain was identified during a study of T cells in Graves' hyperthyroidism and ophthalmopathy. Study-wide context: Peripheral blood samples were taken at initial diagnosis, prior to any treatment.

In its sample, this clonotype was seen many times. Germline trimming cut 6 bases from V and 4 bases from J; bases unmatched to any gene: 4. Germline V gene data show CDR1 as MNHEY and CDR2 as SVGEGT. CDR3 length equals 13 residues. It was RNA transcripts that yielded the amplified TCR beta CDR3 regions. An initial round of RT-PCR targeting the TCR CDR3 relied on the HTBI primer set. TCRdb reprocessed the multiplex PCR reads with MiXCR, giving one entry per CDR3 protein. Of approximately 210,000 distinct CDR3 sequences listed, roughly 18% are singletons. The specimen was blood. The gene calls are TRBV6-2 or TRBV6-3 and TRBJ2-7; 9 bases are a match to TRBD1. The clonotype comes from a man aged 45-65 years with Graves' hyperthyroidism. The CDR3 DNA reads as TGTGCCAGCAGCACGGACAGGGGATACGAGCAGTACTTC. Its translation: CASSTDRGYEQYF.